A selection of T cell receptor beta chains follows, all from one sample in a study of control samples from healthy donors and cancer patients. The protocol was immunoSEQ multiplex PCR, while the TCRdb copy is restricted to in-frame clones and leaves out a portion. The sample has about 160,000 clones, roughly 94% seen once; the top ten hold around 15%. Sequencing was performed on PBMCs. Receptors originate from a man in his sixties with colorectal cancer. The CDR3 runs from the conserved cysteine through the conserved F or W. The D gene is left open where the match is weak. Where a row states a size, it is once, few, many or the class of an expanded clone; other rows omit it.

J,D,size,V,CDR3,DNA
TRBJ2-1,.,.,TRBV5-5,CASSLTVSYNEQFF,TGTGCCAGCAGCTTAACAGTTTCCTACAATGAGCAGTTCTTC
TRBJ2-1,TRBD1,.,TRBV6-4,CASSLQGVGEQFF,TGTGCCAGCAGCTTACAGGGGGTCGGTGAGCAGTTCTTC
TRBJ1-2,.,.,TRBV3-1/TRBV3-2,CASSQADGNYGYTF,TGTGCCAGCAGCCAAGCCGACGGAAACTATGGCTACACCTTC
TRBJ2-5,TRBD1,.,TRBV5-6,CASSPRGGRGQETQYF,TGTGCCAGCAGCCCTCGAGGGGGCAGGGGGCAAGAGACCCAGTACTTC
TRBJ2-6,.,.,TRBV5-1,CASSLAGDGANVLTF,TGCGCCAGCAGCTTGGCAGGGGACGGGGCCAACGTCCTGACTTTC
TRBJ1-5,.,.,TRBV4-1,CASSQLISNQPQHF,TGCGCCAGCAGCCAGCTCATTAGCAATCAGCCCCAGCATTTT
TRBJ2-7,.,.,TRBV6-6,CASSYMAYEQYF,TGTGCCAGCAGTTACATGGCCTACGAGCAGTACTTC
TRBJ1-2,.,.,TRBV2,CASRRRGLTNYGYTF,TGTGCCAGCAGGAGGCGGGGTTTGACTAACTATGGCTACACCTTC
TRBJ2-7,.,.,TRBV27,CASSLSERAGQYF,TGTGCCAGCAGTTTATCTGAAAGGGCAGGGCAGTACTTC
TRBJ1-2,.,.,TRBV6-1,CASSEGSAGVNYGYTF,TGTGCCAGCAGCGAAGGATCAGCCGGGGTTAACTATGGCTACACCTTC
TRBJ1-1,.,.,TRBV7-2,CASSPGTEYGGEAFF,TGTGCCAGCAGCCCTGGGACCGAGTACGGGGGTGAAGCTTTCTTT
TRBJ1-1,.,once,TRBV12-3/TRBV12-4,CASSFPEIEAFF,TGTGCCAGCAGTTTTCCGGAGATTGAAGCTTTCTTT
TRBJ2-3,TRBD2,few,TRBV9,CASSVGGTADTQYF,TGTGCCAGCAGCGTGGGGGGGACCGCAGATACGCAGTATTTT
TRBJ2-1,.,.,TRBV6-5,CASSSINNEQFF,TGTGCCAGCAGTTCCATCAACAATGAGCAGTTCTTC
TRBJ2-5,.,once,TRBV6-5,CASRPQGTETQYF,TGTGCCAGCAGACCCCAGGGAACAGAGACCCAGTACTTC
TRBJ1-4,.,once,TRBV7-2,CASRRDPGGEKLFF,TGTGCCAGCAGACGGGACCCCGGAGGAGAAAAACTGTTTTTT
TRBJ1-4,.,.,TRBV27,CASSFATNEKLFF,TGTGCCAGCAGTTTCGCAACTAATGAAAAACTGTTTTTT
TRBJ1-6,TRBD1,once,TRBV19,CASSVGQGNPPLHF,TGTGCCAGTAGTGTGGGACAGGGGAATCCACCCCTCCACTTT
TRBJ1-4,TRBD1,.,TRBV25-1,CASSVWTPTGEEKLFF,TGTGCCAGCAGTGTCTGGACCCCGACAGGGGAAGAAAAACTGTTTTTT
TRBJ2-4,.,.,TRBV11-2,CASSLISQGLAKNIQYF,TGTGCCAGCAGTCTTATATCGCAGGGGTTAGCCAAAAACATTCAGTACTTC
TRBJ2-4,TRBD2,.,TRBV24-1,CAAESSGVAKNIQYF,TGTGCCGCCGAGAGTAGCGGGGTAGCCAAAAACATTCAGTACTTC
TRBJ1-2,.,.,TRBV29-1,CSVSDRYSGYTF,TGCAGCGTGAGTGACAGATACTCTGGCTACACCTTC
TRBJ2-7,TRBD2,.,TRBV18,CASSPPSGGLSYEQYF,TGTGCCAGCTCACCGCCTAGCGGGGGCCTTTCCTACGAGCAGTACTTC
TRBJ1-1,.,once,TRBV10-3,CAISPGGGATEAFF,TGTGCCATCAGTCCCGGGGGGGGTGCCACTGAAGCTTTCTTT
TRBJ1-1,.,.,TRBV27,CASSLTVNTEAFF,TGTGCCAGCAGTTTAACGGTGAACACTGAAGCTTTCTTT
TRBJ2-7,TRBD1,once,TRBV4-3,CASSQDYRGSYEQYF,TGCGCCAGCAGCCAAGACTACAGGGGATCCTACGAGCAGTACTTC